Sequencing of this T cell receptor (beta chain) was carried out in a study of shared clonotypes between healthy human individuals. Positively selected for CCR7, the CD45RO-negative cells used as naive CD8 cells excluded terminally differentiated effector memory CD45RA+ cells. TCRdb's copy holds only in-frame clones and misses some; the assay was immunoSEQ multiplex PCR. The table has about 680,000 clones, about 91% seen once. CDR1 MNHEY and CDR2 SMNVEV come from the germline V gene (reference sequence). The V gene end was trimmed by 1 base and the J gene end by 2 bases; junction bases not matched to a gene: 10. CDR3 length equals 17 residues.

This rearrangement joins TRBV27 to TRBJ2-7; 8 nucleotides agree with TRBD2. The clonotype was recovered from a man aged 30 to 45 in good health. Input material: naive CD8+ T cells sorted from blood. CDR3 sequence reads: CASSLYPPSGRTYEQYF. Written as DNA, the CDR3 is TGTGCCAGCAGTTTATACCCTCCTAGCGGGCGAACCTACGAGCAGTACTTC.